Presented here are 12 T cell receptor beta chains from one specimen sequenced in a study of metastatic and nonmetastatic thyroid tumors. Thyroid surgery took place with no prior treatment in any patient. TCRdb re-clonotyped the PCR reads through MiXCR. The table lists 35,000 to 50,000 clones, roughly 18% of them singletons, with 15% to 20% in the top ten. The sequenced material came from blood. These receptor sequences come from a female donor with papillary thyroid cancer or a benign thyroid nodule (not recorded which). Some clones in this sample may be carry-over from other donors' samples.

This clone was recorded at least ten times. The chain links TRBV6-1 to TRBJ2-2; no clear D. The length of the CDR3 is 13 residues. Germline CDR1 is MNHNS and CDR2 is SASEGT. V was clipped by 7 bases and J by 4 bases, with 10 bases between them. CDR3 coding DNA: TGTGCCAGCACCGCGACCCTCACCGGGGAGCTGTTTTTT. This codes for CASTATLTGELFF.

In its sample, this clone was seen many times. The chain has TRBV9 and TRBJ2-3; D ambiguous. Germline CDR1 is SGDLS and CDR2 is YYNGEE. This CDR3 has 14 residues. The V end lost 4 bases, the J end lost 2 bases, and 11 bases lay between the germline ends. CDR3 region: CASSPSINTDTQYF. The CDR3 nucleotides read TGTGCCAGCAGCCCATCCATTAACACAGATACGCAGTATTTT.

The rearrangement links TRBV28 to TRBJ2-7; D not certain. The germline gives CDR1 MDHEN, CDR2 SYDVKM. The CDR3 runs 10 residues. V gave up 6 bases and J gave up 9 bases, with 9 bases separating them. The CDR3 nucleotides are TGTGCCAGCAGATCACCTTCGCAGTACTTC. As protein: CASRSPSQYF.

This clone was recorded a few times. The CDR3 does not close with the conserved phenylalanine or tryptophan, likely indicating a read error. V and J are TRBV6-1 and TRBJ1-2; maybe TRBD1 (5 bases). The germline V gene encodes CDR1 MNHNS and CDR2 SASEGT. This CDR3 spans 14 amino acids. With 4 bases removed from V and 9 bases from J, the gap between germline ends came to 18 bases. CDR3 in amino acids: CASSVQGDGDCYTL. Written as DNA, the CDR3 is TGTGCCAGCAGTGTTCAGGGAGATGGAGATTGCTACACCCTC.

Many counts were recorded for this clone. This chain connects TRBV7-3 to TRBJ2-1, with a possible D match to TRBD2 (5 bases). The CDR3 totals 13 residues. Germline V CDR1 and CDR2: SGHTA, FQGTGA. V dropped 2 bases and J dropped 5 bases, with 7 bases sitting between them. The CDR3, as DNA: TGTGCCAGCAGCTTAGAGGGCGACAATGAGCAGTTCTTC. This encodes CASSLEGDNEQFF.

Points on this clone: Mismatch with germline at one junction end may stem from a read error. Other DNA sequences in this specimen translate into the identical CDR3. The CDR3 bases are TGTGCCAGCTCACCTTCTGCTTACAATGAGCAGTTCTTT. This sequence encodes CASSPSAYNEQFF. The J gene is TRBJ2-1, the V gene TRBV18; no clear D. This CDR3 is 13 amino acids long. CDR1 KGHSH and CDR2 LQKENI come from the germline V gene.

This clone has only a few counts. The chain recombines TRBV7-2 with TRBJ1-2, with D uncertain. There are 13 residues in the CDR3. V was clipped by 3 bases and J by 2 bases, with 7 bases between them. The germline gives CDR1 SGHTA, CDR2 FQGNSA. In nucleotides, the CDR3 is TGTGCCAGCAGCTTGGACGGAAACTATGGCTACACCTTC. Its protein product is CASSLDGNYGYTF.

This clone appeared many times. This chain uses TRBV4-2 with TRBJ2-5; 8 nucleotides match TRBD2. J gave up 5 bases and V 1 base, and 6 bases lay outside the gene matches. CDR1 is LGHNA and CDR2 is YNFKEQ in the germline V gene. The CDR3 loop spans 15 amino acids. The CDR3 sequence is CASSQAAGVSETQYF. As DNA, the CDR3 is TGTGCCAGCAGCCAAGCAGCGGGAGTTAGTGAGACCCAGTACTTC.

This clone has ten or more counts. DNA of the CDR3: TGCAGCACCTTATTAAGACAGGGGCCACACTACGAGCAGTACTTC. Amino acids: CSTLLRQGPHYEQYF. The chain uses TRBV20-1 and TRBJ2-7; TRBD1 aligns across 8 bases. Germline CDR1 DFQATT, CDR2 SNEGSKA (reference sequence). The CDR3 has 15 residues.

This clone was counted many times. This chain links TRBV18 with TRBJ2-1; 10 positions match TRBD2. Trimming took 3 bases from V and 3 from J; bases not matched to a gene: 2. The CDR3 is made up of 15 amino acids. CDR1 and CDR2 from the germline V gene are KGHSH and LQKENI. The CDR3 DNA sequence: TGTGCCAGCTCACCCTGGACTAGCGGCTACAATGAGCAGTTCTTC. It is translated as CASSPWTSGYNEQFF.

This clone was detected many times. The CDR3 sequence: CASSDGTRDNEQFF. The CDR3 DNA reads TGTGCCAGCAGTGACGGGACCAGGGACAATGAGCAGTTCTTC. The chain recombines TRBV6-1 with TRBJ2-1; D assignment may be TRBD1 or TRBD2 (5 bases each). The CDR3 spans 14 residues. The V and J ends lost 3 bases and 5 bases respectively, with 11 bases between them. The germline V gene has CDR1 MNHNS and CDR2 SASEGT.

In this sample, this clone turned up a few times. V and J are TRBV5-1 and TRBJ2-1; D not certain. Germline V gene data show CDR1 as SGHRS and CDR2 as YFSETQ. Trimming left V 1 base short and J 5 bases short, with 4 bases between. The CDR3 spans 12 residues. CDR3 in amino acids: CASSLTDNEQFF. CDR3 coding DNA: TGCGCCAGCAGCTTGACAGACAATGAGCAGTTCTTC.